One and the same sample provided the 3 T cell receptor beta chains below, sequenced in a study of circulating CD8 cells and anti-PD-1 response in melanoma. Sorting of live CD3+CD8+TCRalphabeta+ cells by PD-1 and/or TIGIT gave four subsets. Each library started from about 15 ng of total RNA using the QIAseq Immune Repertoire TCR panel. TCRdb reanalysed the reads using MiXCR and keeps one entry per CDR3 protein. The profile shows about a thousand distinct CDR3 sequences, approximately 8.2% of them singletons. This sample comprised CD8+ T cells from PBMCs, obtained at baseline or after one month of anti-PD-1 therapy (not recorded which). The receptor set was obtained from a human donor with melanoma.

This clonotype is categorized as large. In DNA, the CDR3 is TGTGCCAGCAGCTTGGGTGGCAACTACCACGAGCAGTACTTC. Translated: CASSLGGNYHEQYF. V and J are TRBV5-6 and TRBJ2-7, with no clear D. Deletions cut 0 bases from V and 5 bases from J, with 12 bases between. The CDR3 spans 14 residues. Germline V CDR1 and CDR2: SGHDT, YYEEEE.

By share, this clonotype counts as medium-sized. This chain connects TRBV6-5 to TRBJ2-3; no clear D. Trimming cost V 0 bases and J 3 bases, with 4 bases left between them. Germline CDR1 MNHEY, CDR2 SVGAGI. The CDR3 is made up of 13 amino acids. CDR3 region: CASSYSGTDTQYF. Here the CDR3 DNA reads TGTGCCAGCAGTTACTCGGGGACAGATACGCAGTATTTT.

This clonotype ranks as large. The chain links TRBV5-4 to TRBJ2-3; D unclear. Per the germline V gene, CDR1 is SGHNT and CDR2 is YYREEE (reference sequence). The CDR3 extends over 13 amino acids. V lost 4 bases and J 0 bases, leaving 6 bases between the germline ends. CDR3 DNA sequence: TGTGCCAGCAGCGAGAAAAGCACAGATACGCAGTATTTT. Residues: CASSEKSTDTQYF.